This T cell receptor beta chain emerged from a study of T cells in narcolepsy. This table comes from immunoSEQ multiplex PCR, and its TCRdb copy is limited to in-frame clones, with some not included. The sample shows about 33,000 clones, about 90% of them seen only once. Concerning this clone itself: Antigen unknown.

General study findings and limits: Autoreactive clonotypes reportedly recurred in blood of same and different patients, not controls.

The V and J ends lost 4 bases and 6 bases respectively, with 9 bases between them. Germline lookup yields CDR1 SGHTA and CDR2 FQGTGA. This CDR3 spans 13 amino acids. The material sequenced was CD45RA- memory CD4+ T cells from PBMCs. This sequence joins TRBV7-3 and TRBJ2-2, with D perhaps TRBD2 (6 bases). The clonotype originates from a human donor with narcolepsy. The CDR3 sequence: CASSSREAGELFF. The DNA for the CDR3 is TGTGCCAGCAGCTCCAGGGAGGCCGGGGAGCTGTTTTTT.